A selection of T cell receptor beta chains follows, all from one sample in a study of blood T cells in healthy people across ages. TCRdb reprocessed the 5' RACE reads with MiXCR, giving one entry per CDR3 protein. The table records more than 500,000 distinct CDR3 sequences, 25% to 30% of them present only once. Specimen: blood. The source is a woman between 65 and 79 years old in good health. Both conserved end residues are part of each CDR3. Each record gives: J gene, D gene, clone size, V gene, CDR3 DNA, CDR3 protein. A D gene is named only where the DNA matches it firmly. Rows give clone size only sometimes, using once, few, many, or a class for an expanded clone.

J: TRBJ1-4
D: NA
size: NA
V: TRBV12-5
DNA: TGTGCTAGTGGTCCCGGACGGAATAATGAAAAACTGTTTTTT
CDR3: CASGPGRNNEKLFF

J: TRBJ1-1
D: NA
size: few
V: TRBV28
DNA: TGTGCCAGCAGTTTACCAGGGAGGACTGAAGCTTTCTTT
CDR3: CASSLPGRTEAFF

J: TRBJ2-4
D: NA
size: few
V: TRBV5-1
DNA: TGCGCCAGCAGCCACGACCGGGACGGCGGTATTGGGCTAGCCAAAAACATTCAGTACTTC
CDR3: CASSHDRDGGIGLAKNIQYF

J: TRBJ1-2
D: TRBD1
size: few
V: TRBV3-1
DNA: TGTGCCAGCAGCCAAGCCCCAGGGGGCGAGTATGGCTACACCTTC
CDR3: CASSQAPGGEYGYTF

J: TRBJ2-7
D: NA
size: few
V: TRBV7-9
DNA: TGTGCCAGCAGCTTAACCCCAGGGGATTACGAGCAGTACTTC
CDR3: CASSLTPGDYEQYF

J: TRBJ2-4
D: NA
size: NA
V: TRBV20-1
DNA: TGCAGTGCTAGACGAAATCTGGGAGCCAAAAACATTCAGTACTTC
CDR3: CSARRNLGAKNIQYF

J: TRBJ2-1
D: NA
size: many
V: TRBV12-3/TRBV12-4
DNA: TGTGCCAGCACCCAAGTTGGGGTTGTCAAGTTCTTC
CDR3: CASTQVGVVKFF

J: TRBJ2-5
D: TRBD2
size: few
V: TRBV7-2
DNA: TGTGCCAGCACCCCTCACGGGAGGGGGGAGACCCAGTACTTC
CDR3: CASTPHGRGETQYF

J: TRBJ2-7
D: NA
size: NA
V: TRBV11-2
DNA: TGTGCCAGCAGCGCAATGTCCCGTACGGGGCAGTACTTC
CDR3: CASSAMSRTGQYF

J: TRBJ2-7
D: NA
size: few
V: TRBV29-1
DNA: TGCAGCGTTGCCCCAGGGGAAGGCGAGCAGTACTTC
CDR3: CSVAPGEGEQYF

J: TRBJ2-1
D: NA
size: many
V: TRBV2
DNA: TGTGCCAGCAGCGACAGGATTTTCGGCAATGAGCAGTTCTTC
CDR3: CASSDRIFGNEQFF

J: TRBJ2-3
D: TRBD1
size: few
V: TRBV5-1
DNA: TGCGCCAGCAGCGGGGAAGTAGGGGGCGCGGCAGATACGCAGTATTTT
CDR3: CASSGEVGGAADTQYF

J: TRBJ1-2
D: NA
size: NA
V: TRBV7-9
DNA: TGCGCCAGCAGCTCCATAGAACGGAACGGCGGCACCTTC
CDR3: CASSSIERNGGTF

J: TRBJ2-7
D: TRBD1
size: NA
V: TRBV29-1
DNA: TGCAGCGGCCGGGACAGCACCTACGAGCAGTACTTC
CDR3: CSGRDSTYEQYF

J: TRBJ1-1
D: NA
size: NA
V: TRBV5-1
DNA: TGCGCCAGCAGACAGGTTCCGAACACTGAAGCTTTCTTT
CDR3: CASRQVPNTEAFF

J: TRBJ1-4
D: NA
size: NA
V: TRBV9
DNA: TGTGCCAGCAGCGTAGGCCGGGACACGGAATCGGGGACTAATGAAAAACTGTTTTTT
CDR3: CASSVGRDTESGTNEKLFF

J: TRBJ2-4
D: NA
size: NA
V: TRBV25-1
DNA: TGTGCCAGCAGGGAGAAGAACATTCAGTACTTC
CDR3: CASREKNIQYF

J: TRBJ2-2
D: TRBD2
size: many
V: TRBV10-3
DNA: TGTGCCATCAGTGGGGGACTAGCGGGGTCCGGGGAGCTGTTTTTT
CDR3: CAISGGLAGSGELFF

J: TRBJ1-5
D: NA
size: few
V: TRBV28
DNA: TGTGCCAGCAAGCCCGGTGACTGGGATGGGTCCCAGCATTTT
CDR3: CASKPGDWDGSQHF

J: TRBJ2-5
D: TRBD2
size: few
V: TRBV29-1
DNA: TGCAGCGTTGTAGCACTAGCGGGGGAATACCAAGAGACCCAGTACTTC
CDR3: CSVVALAGEYQETQYF

J: TRBJ1-2
D: TRBD1
size: NA
V: TRBV4-2
DNA: TGTGCCAGCAGCCAATCGACAGGGTCCCTCTATGGCTACACCTTC
CDR3: CASSQSTGSLYGYTF

J: TRBJ1-4
D: TRBD1
size: NA
V: TRBV5-1
DNA: TGCGCCAGCAGCCCCCAGGGGGCTAATGAAAAACTGTTTTTT
CDR3: CASSPQGANEKLFF

J: TRBJ1-2
D: TRBD1
size: NA
V: TRBV7-2
DNA: TGTGCCAGCAGCTCCCTAGGGACAGGGCACATCGGCTACACCTTC
CDR3: CASSSLGTGHIGYTF

J: TRBJ2-3
D: NA
size: few
V: TRBV27
DNA: TGTGCCAGCAGTTTATCGGGGGGCCCGCAGTATTTT
CDR3: CASSLSGGPQYF

J: TRBJ2-3
D: NA
size: few
V: TRBV15
DNA: TGTGCCACCAGCAGAGATAGGACAGATACGCAGTATTTT
CDR3: CATSRDRTDTQYF

J: TRBJ2-3
D: TRBD1
size: NA
V: TRBV7-2
DNA: TGTGCCAGCAGCCAAGAACGAGGACAGGGTTCGCAGTATTTT
CDR3: CASSQERGQGSQYF

J: TRBJ1-1
D: NA
size: few
V: TRBV5-6
DNA: TGTGCCAGCAGCCTTCGGACAGAATTGAACACTGAAGCTTTCTTT
CDR3: CASSLRTELNTEAFF

J: TRBJ1-4
D: NA
size: NA
V: TRBV7-9
DNA: TGTGCCAGCAGCTCGACCCGGGACGCGGGGCCAAAACTGTTTTTT
CDR3: CASSSTRDAGPKLFF

J: TRBJ2-1
D: NA
size: few
V: TRBV7-2
DNA: TGTGCCAGCATCCTCGCGCAAGGACTAAACAATGAGCAGTTCTTC
CDR3: CASILAQGLNNEQFF

J: TRBJ1-1
D: NA
size: NA
V: TRBV7-3
DNA: TGTGCCAGCAGCTTAACGTCGGGGGCCGGAACTGAAGCTTTCTTT
CDR3: CASSLTSGAGTEAFF

J: TRBJ1-4
D: NA
size: few
V: TRBV29-1
DNA: TGCAGCGTCCGGGACCTTAATGAAAAACTGTTTTTT
CDR3: CSVRDLNEKLFF

J: TRBJ2-4
D: NA
size: NA
V: TRBV7-8
DNA: TGTGCCAGCAGCTTAGGGGCTTTGCGGAGCGCCAAAAACGTTCAGTACTTC
CDR3: CASSLGALRSAKNVQYF

J: TRBJ1-2
D: TRBD1
size: few
V: TRBV12-3/TRBV12-4
DNA: TGTGCCAGCAGTCACACAGGGGAAAGGGGCTACACCTTC
CDR3: CASSHTGERGYTF

J: TRBJ2-5
D: NA
size: NA
V: TRBV7-2
DNA: TGTGCCAGCAGCCCTCCTGGGGCCGCGAAGACCCAGTACTTC
CDR3: CASSPPGAAKTQYF

J: TRBJ1-2
D: NA
size: NA
V: TRBV13
DNA: TGTGCCAGCAGCTTGCGCAACAGACAGCTCGATGGCTACACCTTC
CDR3: CASSLRNRQLDGYTF

J: TRBJ1-2
D: TRBD1
size: NA
V: TRBV20-1
DNA: TGCAGTGCTGACAGGGAAGCTAACTATGGCTACACCTTC
CDR3: CSADREANYGYTF

J: TRBJ2-7
D: TRBD2
size: few
V: TRBV4-3
DNA: TGCGCCAGCAGCCACTGGACTAGCGGGGTAACCTACGAGCAGTACTTC
CDR3: CASSHWTSGVTYEQYF

J: TRBJ2-3
D: NA
size: NA
V: TRBV20-1
DNA: TGCAGTGCTCGAAAGCACGGCGACACAGATACGCAGTATTTT
CDR3: CSARKHGDTDTQYF

J: TRBJ2-5
D: TRBD2
size: NA
V: TRBV7-2
DNA: TGTGCCAGCAGCCAATTCCTAGCGGGGGGTGGAGAGACCCAGTACTTC
CDR3: CASSQFLAGGGETQYF

J: TRBJ2-3
D: NA
size: NA
V: TRBV24-1
DNA: TGTGCCACCAGTGATTTCAAGGATGGACACGCAGATACGCAGTATTTT
CDR3: CATSDFKDGHADTQYF

J: TRBJ1-1
D: NA
size: NA
V: TRBV19
DNA: TGTGCCAGTAGTGAGTGGGTCGCGGGGGGGCCTGAAGCTTTCTTT
CDR3: CASSEWVAGGPEAFF

J: TRBJ2-5
D: NA
size: NA
V: TRBV5-1
DNA: TGCGCCAGCAGCCACAATGGAGAGACCCAGTACTTC
CDR3: CASSHNGETQYF

J: TRBJ1-2
D: NA
size: NA
V: TRBV12-3/TRBV12-4
DNA: TGTGCCAGCAGCCCAGGCAGGTCTCTCTATGGCTACACCTTC
CDR3: CASSPGRSLYGYTF

J: TRBJ1-5
D: NA
size: NA
V: TRBV12-3/TRBV12-4
DNA: TGTGCCAGCAGTTTCATGGGAGGGGAGGGGAATCAGCCCCAGCATTTT
CDR3: CASSFMGGEGNQPQHF

J: TRBJ1-2
D: NA
size: few
V: TRBV4-2
DNA: TGTGCCAGCAGCCAAGAGTACAGAGGAAACTATGGCTACACCTTC
CDR3: CASSQEYRGNYGYTF

J: TRBJ2-7
D: NA
size: NA
V: TRBV5-1
DNA: TGCGCCAGCAGCCCGGACAGTTTCTACGAGCAGTACTTC
CDR3: CASSPDSFYEQYF

J: TRBJ1-2
D: TRBD1
size: NA
V: TRBV4-1
DNA: TGCGCCAGCAGCCGGGGGGAGGGACAGGGGCCCCCCAACTATGGCCACACCTTC
CDR3: CASSRGEGQGPPNYGHTF

J: TRBJ2-7
D: TRBD2
size: few
V: TRBV19
DNA: TGTGCCAGTAGTATTGGGGCTAGCGGGGGCTACGAGCAGTACTTC
CDR3: CASSIGASGGYEQYF

J: TRBJ2-1
D: NA
size: NA
V: TRBV10-3
DNA: TGTGCCATCACAGACGGCGGCGTCGAGCAGTTCTTC
CDR3: CAITDGGVEQFF

J: TRBJ1-3
D: NA
size: NA
V: TRBV20-1
DNA: TGCAGTGCTAGGAGCACCGTCTCTGGAAACACCATATATTTT
CDR3: CSARSTVSGNTIYF

J: TRBJ2-5
D: NA
size: few
V: TRBV9
DNA: TGTGCCAGCTCATCCTGGGGAGGCTCTCGGGAGCAGTACTTC
CDR3: CASSSWGGSREQYF

J: TRBJ1-3
D: NA
size: few
V: TRBV4-2
DNA: TGTGCCAGCAGCCCTTTCTCTGGAAACACCATATATTTT
CDR3: CASSPFSGNTIYF

J: TRBJ1-2
D: NA
size: few
V: TRBV4-3
DNA: TGCGCCAGCAGCCAAGGTGGGCAGGGGAGAATAGGAAAGGAGAACTATGGCTACACCTTC
CDR3: CASSQGGQGRIGKENYGYTF

J: TRBJ1-1
D: NA
size: few
V: TRBV7-9
DNA: TGTGCCAGCAGCTTAGGGATCCTATCCCTTGTGGGCTCTGAAGCTTTCTTT
CDR3: CASSLGILSLVGSEAFF

J: TRBJ2-3
D: TRBD2
size: NA
V: TRBV4-3
DNA: TGCGCCAGCAGCCAAGAGTGGCGGGGGGGCTCAGATACGCAGTATTTT
CDR3: CASSQEWRGGSDTQYF

J: TRBJ2-7
D: TRBD2
size: NA
V: TRBV20-1
DNA: TGCAGTGCGAACAGCGGGGGGGCCTCCTACGAGCAGTACTTC
CDR3: CSANSGGASYEQYF